This T cell receptor (beta chain) stems from a study of blood T cell repertoires in COVID-19. At the level of the study: Donors in the United States, Italy and Spain gave samples during acute or convalescent COVID-19. The cDNA or gDNA used as material had been derived from T cells, B-cell-depleted T cells, or PBMCs.

The germline V gene has CDR1 MNHEY and CDR2 SMNVEV (reference sequence). This CDR3 has 15 residues. Between the trimmed V and J ends, which lost 4 bases and 1 base, there was a span of 14 bases. Under the authors' procedure: Nucleated cell counts were estimated from reference gene primer amplification. Sequenced by immunoSEQ multiplex PCR; TCRdb stores in-frame clones only, minus some. That table gives V, J and clone size, and the DNA gave D and trimming. The sample shows fewer than 150,000 clones, more than 70% of them seen only once. V gene TRBV27 combines with J gene TRBJ2-7; D possibly corresponds to TRBD1 (6 bases). Sequencing was performed on peripheral blood. The TCR was taken from a man aged 50 or older with active or convalescent COVID-19. The CDR3 DNA reads as TGTGCCAGCAGTTCACGGACAGCCCGATCCTACGAGCAGTACTTC. Translated, it gives CASSSRTARSYEQYF.